The 23 T cell receptor beta chains listed next were all sequenced from one sample in a study of blood T cells in healthy people across ages. The use of a sample-barcoded 5' primer and a J-beta primer mix characterized a second PCR of roughly 6 to 12 cycles. In TCRdb, the 5' RACE reads were re-called with MiXCR into one record per CDR3 protein. The table shows around 800,000 distinct CDR3 sequences, with about 59% occurring only once. Sequenced material: blood. The receptor source for this set is a man aged 30 to 39 in good health.

The genes are TRBV7-2 and TRBJ2-7; TRBD2 aligns across 7 bases. The J call may be incorrect, as the DNA end agrees better with TRBJ2-1. The CDR3 covers 16 residues. Germline CDR1 and CDR2: SGHTA and FQGNSA. The CDR3 coding sequence is TGTGCCAGCAGCTTAGTAGAGGCGGGGGTAGGGACTGAGCAGTTCTTC. This gives the protein CASSLVEAGVGTEQFF.

This clonotype was detected a few times. This chain connects TRBV12-3 or TRBV12-4 to TRBJ1-1; the D gene is possibly TRBD1 (6 bases). This CDR3 region has 14 residues. Trimming cost V 5 bases and J 0 bases, with 10 bases left between them. CDR3 DNA: TGTGCCAGCAGTCCCGACAGGCTGAACACTGAAGCTTTCTTT. Amino acid sequence: CASSPDRLNTEAFF.

This clonotype occurred a few times. This chain links TRBV9 with TRBJ1-2; no reliable D call. V was cut by 0 bases and J by 4 bases, with 10 bases left in between. This CDR3 is built from 14 residues. Germline V lookup: CDR1 SGDLS, CDR2 YYNGEE. This chain's CDR3 is CASSVGETGYGYTF. DNA for the CDR3: TGTGCCAGCAGCGTAGGAGAGACCGGCTATGGCTACACCTTC.

This clonotype has just a few counts. This chain uses TRBV12-3 or TRBV12-4 with TRBJ2-5, with TRBD2 identical over 8 bases. J lost 5 bases, V lost 5 bases, and 10 bases had no gene match. The CDR3 totals 15 residues. The CDR3 sequence is CASSKGLAETETQYF. The DNA for the CDR3 is TGTGCCAGCAGTAAAGGACTAGCCGAGACGGAGACCCAGTACTTC.

This clonotype was counted a few times. The chain links TRBV6-2 or TRBV6-3 to TRBJ2-7, with D tentatively TRBD1 (6 bases). V was pared by 6 bases and J by 5 bases, with 17 bases between. The germline V gene has CDR1 MNHEY and CDR2 SVGEGT. The CDR3 is 14 amino acids. CDR3 nucleotides: TGTGCCAGCAGATTCACAGGGTACAGGGACGAGCAGTACTTC. Amino acids: CASRFTGYRDEQYF.

The rearrangement links TRBV7-9 to TRBJ1-2; D unclear. Germline assignment: CDR1 SEHNR and CDR2 FQNEAQ (reference sequence). The V gene lost 3 bases and the J gene lost 3 bases, with 5 bases spanning the gap. The CDR3 totals 12 residues. The CDR3 protein is CASSFLDYGYTF. The CDR3 DNA reads TGTGCCAGCAGCTTCCTTGACTATGGCTACACCTTC.

This chain's CDR3 is CASSPSGYEQFF. The CDR3 bases are TGTGCCAGCAGCCCTTCTGGCTATGAGCAGTTCTTC. V is TRBV28 and J is TRBJ2-1; unclear D gene. The germline V and J ends were trimmed by 6 bases and 8 bases, with 11 bases remaining between them. CDR1 and CDR2 (germline): MDHEN, SYDVKM. The CDR3 loop spans 12 amino acids.

In its sample, this clonotype was seen a few times. The V call is TRBV5-1, the J call TRBJ2-1; TRBD1 matches 9 bases. Per germline, CDR1 SGHRS and CDR2 YFSETQ. CDR3 length: 14 residues. J was trimmed by 6 bases and V by 9 bases; bases with no gene match: 10. CDR3 in amino acids: CANHPGQGINEQFF. DNA of the CDR3: TGCGCCAACCACCCGGGACAGGGTATCAATGAGCAGTTCTTC.

The rearrangement links TRBV7-8 to TRBJ1-5, with D maybe TRBD1 (5 bases). CDR3 length equals 14 residues. V lost 1 base to trimming and J lost 7 bases, with 11 bases between them. Germline loops: CDR1 SGHVS, CDR2 FQNEAQ. CDR3 DNA sequence: TGTGCCAGCAGCTTAGATGGGGCGGAGCAGCCCCAGCATTTT. Its protein is CASSLDGAEQPQHF.

V and J are TRBV4-3 and TRBJ2-5; 7 nucleotides match TRBD1. The CDR3 loop spans 13 amino acids. V shed 4 bases, J shed 11 bases, and the junction held 10 bases outside the gene matches. The germline V gene encodes CDR1 LGHNA and CDR2 YSLEER. The CDR3 DNA sequence: TGCGCCAGCAGCCCTGGACAGGCAGAAGAGCAGTACTTC. Its translation: CASSPGQAEEQYF.

The chain uses TRBV25-1 and TRBJ1-2; TRBD1 agrees at 8 bases. Germline CDR1 is MGHDK and CDR2 is SYGVNS. Trimming cost V 6 bases and J 2 bases; bases outside gene matches: 11. CDR3 length: 16 residues. DNA for the CDR3: TGTGCCAGCAGGACCTCGGGACAGGAGAAGAACTATGGCTACACCTTC. Protein: CASRTSGQEKNYGYTF.

The chain links TRBV29-1 to TRBJ2-6; a weak D match, TRBD1 (6 bases). Germline assignment: CDR1 SQVTM and CDR2 ANQGSEA. The CDR3 runs to 14 residues. V lost 5 bases and J 4 bases, leaving 12 bases between the germline ends. Here the CDR3 DNA reads TGCAGCGTTCGGCAGGGGACGGGGGCCAACGTCCTGACTTTC. It is translated as CSVRQGTGANVLTF.

The sample holds many counts of this clonotype. The junction differs from germline at one of its ends, possibly a read error. J is TRBJ1-2 and V is TRBV4-2, with a weak D call TRBD1 (5 bases). Germline-derived CDR1 and CDR2 are LGHNA and YNFKEQ. This CDR3 is 17 amino acids long. The DNA of the CDR3 is TGTGCCAGCAGCCAAGTTTTCGGAGTAACGGGGGACTACGGCTACACCTTC. It specifies CASSQVFGVTGDYGYTF.

This clonotype was observed a few times. The chain links TRBV7-9 to TRBJ1-4; D is unclear. CDR1 SEHNR and CDR2 FQNEAQ come from the germline V gene (reference sequence). V lost 1 base to trimming and J lost 1 base, with 7 bases between them. The CDR3 is 15 amino acids. The CDR3 loop reads CASSLGSGTNEKLFF. The CDR3 DNA reads as TGTGCCAGCAGCTTAGGGTCGGGAACTAATGAAAAACTGTTTTTT.

This clonotype was seen more than once but under ten times. This chain joins TRBV7-2 and TRBJ2-5; D gene ambiguous. Germline CDR1 SGHTA, CDR2 FQGNSA. Trimming left V 5 bases short and J 7 bases short, with 8 bases between. The CDR3 is 11 amino acids. The CDR3 is CASSPLGTQYF. The DNA for the CDR3 is TGTGCCAGCAGCCCCCTAGGGACCCAGTACTTC.

The chain employs TRBV30 and TRBJ1-1; D remains unclear. Trimming removed 0 bases at V and 0 bases at J, with 2 bases between. This CDR3 is 12 amino acids long. Germline V gene lookup returns CDR1 GTSNPN and CDR2 SVGIG (reference sequence). The CDR3 loop is CAWSVLNTEAFF. CDR3 nucleotide sequence: TGTGCCTGGAGTGTACTGAACACTGAAGCTTTCTTT.

This clonotype was seen a few times. The genes are TRBV20-1 and TRBJ2-3, with 8 bases fitting TRBD1. The CDR3 is 13 residues long. CDR1 is DFQATT and CDR2 is SNEGSKA in the germline V gene (reference sequence). V lost 6 bases and J lost 2; bases outside the gene matches: 4. In nucleotides, the CDR3 is TGCAGTGCCGGGACAGGCCCCACAGATACGCAGTATTTT. Translation: CSAGTGPTDTQYF.

This clonotype was seen a handful of times. This rearrangement joins TRBV9 to TRBJ2-4; D may match TRBD1 or TRBD2 (5 bases each). Matching the DNA end better, TRBJ2-7 makes the J call doubtful. The CDR3 runs to 17 residues. Germline V gene lookup returns CDR1 SGDLS and CDR2 YYNGEE. CDR3 DNA sequence: TGTGCCAGCAGCGCTAATGAGGGACGAGCGGACCTAGGCGAGCAGTACTTC. Protein product: CASSANEGRADLGEQYF.

Notes on this clonotype: The junction and the germline gene differ at one end; a read error may be behind it. The V call is TRBV7-7, the J call TRBJ2-1, with D perhaps matching TRBD1 or TRBD2 (6 bases each). The CDR3 covers 15 residues. Germline loops: CDR1 SSHAT, CDR2 FNYEAQ (reference sequence). Here the CDR3 reads CASSLRGGGYNEQFF. CDR3 in DNA: TGTGCTAGCAGCTTACGCGGAGGGGGCTACAATGAGCAGTTCTTC.

As DNA, the CDR3 is TGTGCCGGCAAGGGCACCTGGCAAACGAGGGACAATGAGCAGTTCTTC. This codes for CAGKGTWQTRDNEQFF. The gene calls are TRBV6-1 and TRBJ2-1; D is perhaps TRBD2 (5 bases). Germline values: CDR1 MNHNS, CDR2 SASEGT. The germline V and J ends were trimmed by 11 bases and 5 bases, with 25 bases remaining between them. This CDR3 region has 16 residues.

This sequence joins TRBV7-9 and TRBJ2-1, with 10 positions matching TRBD2. The CDR3 has 14 amino acids. J lost 7 bases, V lost 5 bases, and 5 bases had no gene match. Germline assignment: CDR1 SEHNR and CDR2 FQNEAQ (reference sequence). The CDR3 nucleotides are TGTGCCAGCAGCGTACTAGCGGGGATAAATGAGCAGTTCTTC. It specifies CASSVLAGINEQFF.

CDR3 region: CASSLDDREETQYF. Here the CDR3 DNA reads TGTGCCAGCAGCTTGGACGACAGGGAAGAGACCCAGTACTTC. The rearrangement links TRBV5-5 to TRBJ2-5; the match to TRBD1 covers 7 bases. This CDR3 has 14 residues. Germline-derived CDR1 and CDR2 are SGHKS and YYEKEE (reference sequence). V shed 0 bases, J shed 3 bases, and the junction held 2 bases outside the gene matches.

The rearrangement joins TRBV7-6 to TRBJ2-1, with 11 nucleotides matching TRBD1. The V and J ends lost 5 bases and 5 bases, in that order; junction bases with no gene match: 8. The CDR3 spans 16 residues. Germline loops: CDR1 SGHVS, CDR2 FNYEAQ. This CDR3 reads CASSPRDRGSHNEQFF. The CDR3 coding sequence is TGTGCCAGCAGCCCCCGGGACAGGGGGTCTCACAATGAGCAGTTCTTC. The full variable domain, with the rest looked up from reference TRBV7-6 and TRBJ2-1, is GAGVSQSPRYKVTKRGQDVALRCDPISGHVSLYWYRQALGQGPEFLTYFNYEAQQDKSGLPNDRFSAERPEGSISTLTIQRTEQRDSAMYRCASSPRDRGSHNEQFFGPGTRLTVL.